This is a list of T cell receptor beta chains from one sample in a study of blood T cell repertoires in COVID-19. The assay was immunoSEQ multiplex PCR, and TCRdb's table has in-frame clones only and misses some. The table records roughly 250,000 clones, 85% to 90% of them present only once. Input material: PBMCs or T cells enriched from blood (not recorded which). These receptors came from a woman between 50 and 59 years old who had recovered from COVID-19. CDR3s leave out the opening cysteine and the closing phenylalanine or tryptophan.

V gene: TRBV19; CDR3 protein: ASTRDNPYEQY
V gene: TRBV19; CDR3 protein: ASSGTGGGYGYT
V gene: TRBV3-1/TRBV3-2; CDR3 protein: ASSQGPSGRLYEQY
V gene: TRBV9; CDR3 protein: ASSRDYSKNIQY
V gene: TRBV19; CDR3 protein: ASSLRGSGAYEQY
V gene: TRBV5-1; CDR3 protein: ATKKASTDTQY
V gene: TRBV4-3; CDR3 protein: ASSLGTNQETQY
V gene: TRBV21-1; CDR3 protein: ASSKGAGQGTDTQY
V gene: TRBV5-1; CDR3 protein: ASSLTGEAEQF
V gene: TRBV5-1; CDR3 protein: ASSWTSGDAAELF
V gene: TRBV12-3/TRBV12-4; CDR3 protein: ASRATNTGELF
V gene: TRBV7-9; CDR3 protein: ASSLALTVTEAF
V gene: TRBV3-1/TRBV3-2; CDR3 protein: ASSHGQSSGEQY
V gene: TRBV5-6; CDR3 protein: ASSPGLAGQYEQY
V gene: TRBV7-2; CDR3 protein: ASSLGLGGEQY
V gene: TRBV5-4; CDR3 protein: ASSSLGDTIY
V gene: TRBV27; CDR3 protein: ASSLQDRGLVTEAF
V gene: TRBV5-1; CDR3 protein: ASSLGGAGTDTEAF
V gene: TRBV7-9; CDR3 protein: ASSLRQGNAF
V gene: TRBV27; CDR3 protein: ASRPGQGGQPQH
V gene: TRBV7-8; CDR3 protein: ASSSRGPGEKLF
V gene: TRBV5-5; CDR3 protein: ASTKDSQGEKLF
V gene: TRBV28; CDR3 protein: ASSSVIYGYT
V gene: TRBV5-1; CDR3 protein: ASFVTSGSIDEQY
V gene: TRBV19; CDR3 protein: ASGLYYNEQF
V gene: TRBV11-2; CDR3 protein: ASSSAGRSSYEQY
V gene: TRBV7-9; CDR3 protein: ASSRDKGDGYT
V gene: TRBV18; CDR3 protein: ASSTYSNQPQH
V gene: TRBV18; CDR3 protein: ASSPSGQDGYT
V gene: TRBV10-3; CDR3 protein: AISETANTEAF
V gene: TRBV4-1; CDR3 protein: ASSARTGALGSYEQY
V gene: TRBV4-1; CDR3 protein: ASSLVREGEQF
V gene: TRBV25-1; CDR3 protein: ASSRSQGIGEKLF
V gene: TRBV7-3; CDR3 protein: ASSQFQGAGGELF
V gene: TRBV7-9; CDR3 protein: ASSLLGLEYYGYT
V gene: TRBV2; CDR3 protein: ASSEALPSISRGRLARAG
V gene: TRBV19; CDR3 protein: ASSIGSMDTQY
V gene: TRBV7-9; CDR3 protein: AIPRSTGGGSYNSPLH
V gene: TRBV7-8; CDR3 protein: ASSLGVGQVQF
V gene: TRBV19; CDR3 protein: ASGEVGIQPQH
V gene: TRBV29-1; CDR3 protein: SVEVPDRGFMNTEAF